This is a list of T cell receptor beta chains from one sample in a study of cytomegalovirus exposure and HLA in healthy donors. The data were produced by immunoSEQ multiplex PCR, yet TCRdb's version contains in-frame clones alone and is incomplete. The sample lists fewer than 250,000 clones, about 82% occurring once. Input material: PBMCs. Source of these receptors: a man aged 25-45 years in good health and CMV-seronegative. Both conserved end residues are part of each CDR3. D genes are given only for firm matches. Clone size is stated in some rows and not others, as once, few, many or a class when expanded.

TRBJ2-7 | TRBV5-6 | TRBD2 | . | TGTGCCAGCAGCTCCATAGGACTAGCGGGGACCTCCTACGAGCAGTACTTC | CASSSIGLAGTSYEQYF
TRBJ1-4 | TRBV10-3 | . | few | TGTGCCATCAGTGAGAGGGGCGGGGAAGGGGAAAAACTGTTTTTT | CAISERGGEGEKLFF
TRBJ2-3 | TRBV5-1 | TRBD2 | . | TGCGCCAGCACTTTGGGGACTAGCGGGGTCGGAGATACGCAGTATTTT | CASTLGTSGVGDTQYF
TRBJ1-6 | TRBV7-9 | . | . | TGTGCCAGCAGCTTAGGGGCCTCACCCCTCCACTTT | CASSLGASPLHF
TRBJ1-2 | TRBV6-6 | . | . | TGTGCCAGCAGTAACCGCGGACAGAACTATGGCTACACCTTC | CASSNRGQNYGYTF
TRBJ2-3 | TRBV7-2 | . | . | TGTGCCAGCAGCTCGGCGGGAGATACGCAGTATTTT | CASSSAGDTQYF
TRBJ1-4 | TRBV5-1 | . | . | TGCGCCAGCAGCCCGTGGGCAGGGCGGAATGAAAAACTGTTTTTT | CASSPWAGRNEKLFF
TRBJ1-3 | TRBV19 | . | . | TGTGCCAGTAGTATCCTATCGCTGTCTGGAAACACCATATATTTT | CASSILSLSGNTIYF
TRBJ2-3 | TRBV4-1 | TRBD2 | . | TGCGCCAGCAGCCAAGCAGCGGGGACCACAGATACGCAGTATTTT | CASSQAAGTTDTQYF
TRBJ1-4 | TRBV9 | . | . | TGTGCCAGCAGCGTAGGGGGGGGCCGGGGTGAAAAACTGTTTTTT | CASSVGGGRGEKLFF
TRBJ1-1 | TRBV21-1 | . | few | TGTGCCAGCAGCAAAATTTCAGGGAAGACTGAAGCTTTCTTT | CASSKISGKTEAFF
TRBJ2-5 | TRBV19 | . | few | TGTGCCAGTAGTTCTCGACACACAGTTCAAGAGACCCAGTACTTC | CASSSRHTVQETQYF
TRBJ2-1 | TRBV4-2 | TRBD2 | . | TGTGCCAGCAGCCAAGATCTACTAGCGTTAAACGGTGAGCAGTTCTTC | CASSQDLLALNGEQFF
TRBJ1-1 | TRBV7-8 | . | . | TGTGCCAGCAGCTTAAGGAGATTTTCGGCGGTTGAAGCTTTCTTT | CASSLRRFSAVEAFF
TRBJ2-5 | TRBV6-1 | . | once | TGTGCCAGCAGCCCGGGACAACAAGAGACCCAGTACTTC | CASSPGQQETQYF
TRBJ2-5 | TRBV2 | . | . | TGTGCCAGCAGTGATACCGGGACTTATTTGGAGACCCAGTACTTC | CASSDTGTYLETQYF
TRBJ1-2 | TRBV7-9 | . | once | TGTTCCAGCAGCTTAGTCGACAGAAGCAAAGGCTATGGCTACACCTTC | CSSSLVDRSKGYGYTF
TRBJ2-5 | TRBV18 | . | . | TGTGCCAGCTCACCGGATAGGGCTAGGGGAGAGACCCAGTACTTC | CASSPDRARGETQYF
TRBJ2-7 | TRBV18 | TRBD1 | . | TGTGCCAGCTCAGTCGGGACAGGGGTTTCCGAGCAGTACTTC | CASSVGTGVSEQYF
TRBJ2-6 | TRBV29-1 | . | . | TGCAGCGTTGAGAAGGGCGATGGGGCCAGCGTCCTGACTTTC | CSVEKGDGASVLTF
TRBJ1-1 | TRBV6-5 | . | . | TGTGCCAGCAGGCAGACGGGGAACACTGAAGCTTTCTTT | CASRQTGNTEAFF
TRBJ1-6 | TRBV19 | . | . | TGTGCCACCTCCGGGTCTTTAGATAATTCACCCCTCCACTTT | CATSGSLDNSPLHF